This T cell receptor beta chain was observed in a study of blood T cell repertoires in COVID-19 (dated by TCRdb to the early 2020s). Regarding the study in general: Collaborator samples came from the United States, Italy and Spain and covered acute and convalescent phases of COVID-19. The samples were drawn from two sources: the first 160 participants of the ongoing ImmuneRACE study, and 950 to 1,500 subjects contributed by 6 global collaborators. Sample metadata almost always included a de-identified subject ID, COVID-19 status, age in years and sex. Where available, HLA class I and class II types were taken from metadata supplied by the sample provider and were not determined by assay-based typing. Subjects who had been exposed to COVID-19, were actively infected with it, or had recovered from it provided the deeply sampled blood TCRbeta repertoires that made up the dataset. The repertoires were released in a freely available public database intended as a resource for research on the immune response to SARS-CoV-2. The material from the prospective study consisted of cDNA or gDNA derived from T cells, B-cell-depleted T cells, or PBMCs. What the authors observed across the whole study: The amount of clinical and demographic metadata varied by source and participant and was provided uncurated.

Enrolling through a virtual design, the prospective study's participants ranged in age from about 18 to 100 years and lived across roughly 23 United States geographic areas. In the prospective study, participants were assigned to cohorts based on the clinical history participants reported in a screening survey and a study questionnaire. For ImmuneRACE Cohort 3, a participant was defined as recovered based on two consecutive negative NP/OP PCR tests, clearance by a healthcare professional, or resolution of symptoms. In the prospective study, mobile phlebotomists collected whole blood, serum and a nasopharyngeal or oropharyngeal swab from each participant. Prospective study participants could optionally give additional blood draws and questionnaires over an approximately 2-month period. Before DNA extraction, blood samples from the prospective study were shipped at room temperature or frozen. Including the terminal cysteine and phenylalanine, the CDR3 comprises 13 residues. The DNA shown is the 39-base CDR3, in frame from base 1. Trimming accounts for 6 bases at V and 6 bases at J, while the number of junction bases matched to no gene is 5. Per the germline V gene, MDHEN is the CDR1 and SYDVKM is the CDR2.

TCRbeta CDR3 regions were amplified from genomic DNA by means of the immunoSEQ Assay, a bias-controlled multiplex PCR. The source study handled its data this way. The number of nucleated cells in each sample was estimated from the amplification of reference gene primers within the assay. To quantify the absolute abundance of each unique TCRbeta CDR3 rearrangement, sequence reads were collapsed and filtered. For each sample, productive Simpson clonality was calculated as the square root of Simpson's diversity index across productive rearrangements. In TCRdb, the immuneACCESS table is reduced to in-frame sequences with V and J assigned. These tables do not hold every clone; where another copy was compared, an unresolved V gene accounts for under half, and the others remain unexplained. V and J calls and clone size are those listed in that table; D and trimming were worked out from the DNA. In all, the sample holds under 300,000 clones, and around 90% of those were seen once. The top ten clonotypes cover about 1% of the sample.

With respect to this clone: What antigen it recognizes has not been identified. Base qualities were left out, and no much larger clone turns up one base away.

This sequence uses TRBV28 and TRBJ1-2; 9 bases in between match TRBD1. The sequenced sample was PBMCs or T cells enriched from blood (not recorded which). The TCR comes from a woman under 40 who had recovered from COVID-19. At the DNA level, the sequence is TGTGCCAGCAGGGGGACAGGGCGAGATGGCTACACCTTC. Translated, this gives CASRGTGRDGYTF.